The rows below give T cell receptor beta chains drawn from one sample of a study of T cell responses to AZD1222 COVID-19 vaccine. Method: immunoSEQ multiplex PCR; TCRdb's copy keeps in-frame clones and lacks some. The sample has approximately 150,000 clones, approximately 86% seen once. The material sequenced was peripheral blood, taken 28 days after the second dose of the MenACWY control vaccine. The receptors were sampled from an adult who received the MenACWY meningococcal vaccine as a control. Each CDR3 is given with its conserved first and last residue. Each record gives: D gene, V gene, J gene, clone size, CDR3 DNA, CDR3 protein. D genes are given only for firm matches. Clone size is not always given. Where it is, it says once, few, many or a class for expanded clones.

D gene: .
V gene: TRBV7-7
J gene: TRBJ2-2
clone size: .
CDR3 DNA: TGTGCTAGCAGCTTAGGGACGGCGAACACCGGGGAGCTGTTTTTT
CDR3 protein: CASSLGTANTGELFF

D gene: TRBD1
V gene: TRBV20-1
J gene: TRBJ1-2
clone size: .
CDR3 DNA: TGCAGCGGTTCCAGGGGGGGCGGCTACACCTTC
CDR3 protein: CSGSRGGGYTF

D gene: .
V gene: TRBV27
J gene: TRBJ1-2
clone size: .
CDR3 DNA: TGTGCCAGCAGTTTCTTACCAGGGATAGGGTATGGCTACACCTTC
CDR3 protein: CASSFLPGIGYGYTF

D gene: .
V gene: TRBV24-1
J gene: TRBJ1-4
clone size: .
CDR3 DNA: TGTGCCACCTCCCCCGGGGGAAATGAAAAACTGTTTTTT
CDR3 protein: CATSPGGNEKLFF

D gene: TRBD1
V gene: TRBV27
J gene: TRBJ2-7
clone size: .
CDR3 DNA: TGTGCCAGCAGTTTGAAGTCGGGACAGGTCTACGAGCAGTACTTC
CDR3 protein: CASSLKSGQVYEQYF

D gene: TRBD1
V gene: TRBV5-4
J gene: TRBJ1-4
clone size: .
CDR3 DNA: TGTGCCAGCAGCTACAACAGGGGATCTGAAAAACTGTTTTTT
CDR3 protein: CASSYNRGSEKLFF

D gene: .
V gene: TRBV11-3
J gene: TRBJ2-3
clone size: .
CDR3 DNA: TGTGCCAGCAGCTTAGGACCCAGGGATACGCAGTATTTT
CDR3 protein: CASSLGPRDTQYF

D gene: TRBD2
V gene: TRBV9
J gene: TRBJ2-3
clone size: .
CDR3 DNA: TGTGCCAGCAGCCCCTGGCGGGGGGGTGCAGATACGCAGTATTTT
CDR3 protein: CASSPWRGGADTQYF

D gene: TRBD2
V gene: TRBV3-1/TRBV3-2
J gene: TRBJ2-3
clone size: .
CDR3 DNA: TGTGCCAGCAGCACTCAGGGACAAAGACTAGCGATACAGTATTTT
CDR3 protein: CASSTQGQRLAIQYF

D gene: .
V gene: TRBV5-6
J gene: TRBJ2-3
clone size: .
CDR3 DNA: TGTGCCAGCAGCTTTTCAGGGTCAGATACGCAGTATTTT
CDR3 protein: CASSFSGSDTQYF

D gene: .
V gene: TRBV6-5
J gene: TRBJ2-7
clone size: few
CDR3 DNA: TGTGCCAGCAGTTACGCGCACCCTAGGACGAATTACGAGCAGTACTTC
CDR3 protein: CASSYAHPRTNYEQYF

D gene: TRBD1
V gene: TRBV2
J gene: TRBJ1-3
clone size: .
CDR3 DNA: TGTGCCAGCCGGGACAGTAGAAACACCATATATTTT
CDR3 protein: CASRDSRNTIYF

D gene: .
V gene: TRBV3-1/TRBV3-2
J gene: TRBJ2-3
clone size: .
CDR3 DNA: TGTGCCAGCCAGGCTGCAGATACGCAGTATTTT
CDR3 protein: CASQAADTQYF

D gene: .
V gene: TRBV12-3/TRBV12-4
J gene: TRBJ2-7
clone size: .
CDR3 DNA: TGTGCCAGCAGCTTTATTAAGGGAGTCGAGCAGTACTTC
CDR3 protein: CASSFIKGVEQYF

D gene: .
V gene: TRBV2
J gene: TRBJ2-3
clone size: once
CDR3 DNA: TGTGCCAGCAGTGAAGCGAGAACAAGGGTGGATACGCAGTATTTT
CDR3 protein: CASSEARTRVDTQYF

D gene: .
V gene: TRBV18
J gene: TRBJ1-2
clone size: .
CDR3 DNA: TGTGCCAGCTCACCGTCCATCTGGGGGCAAAATGGCTACACCTTC
CDR3 protein: CASSPSIWGQNGYTF

D gene: .
V gene: TRBV28
J gene: TRBJ1-6
clone size: .
CDR3 DNA: TGTGCCAGCAGTTTAAGTAAGGGAACAGGTTCACCCCTCCACTTT
CDR3 protein: CASSLSKGTGSPLHF

D gene: TRBD1
V gene: TRBV19
J gene: TRBJ1-1
clone size: .
CDR3 DNA: TGTGCCAGTAAGGACAGGGACCGGGAGTGGACTGAAGCTTTCTTT
CDR3 protein: CASKDRDREWTEAFF

D gene: TRBD1
V gene: TRBV5-5
J gene: TRBJ1-4
clone size: .
CDR3 DNA: TGTGCCAGCAGCCCTCAGGGACAGGACTATGAAAAACTGTTTTTT
CDR3 protein: CASSPQGQDYEKLFF

D gene: .
V gene: TRBV6-5
J gene: TRBJ2-5
clone size: once
CDR3 DNA: TGTGCCGCGGTCGACAGGGACTCCCATTCGGAGACCCAGTACTTC
CDR3 protein: CAAVDRDSHSETQYF

D gene: .
V gene: TRBV10-1
J gene: TRBJ2-7
clone size: .
CDR3 DNA: TGCGCCAGCAGTAGTGTATTGTCGCAAGGGGTTTACTACGAGCAGTACTTC
CDR3 protein: CASSSVLSQGVYYEQYF

D gene: TRBD1
V gene: TRBV7-2
J gene: TRBJ1-2
clone size: .
CDR3 DNA: TGTGCCAGCAGCCAACCCGACAGGGGGCAAATTGGCTACACCTTC
CDR3 protein: CASSQPDRGQIGYTF

D gene: .
V gene: TRBV7-3
J gene: TRBJ2-2
clone size: .
CDR3 DNA: TGTGCCAGCAGTCTTAGACTCAACACCGGGGAGCTGTTTTTT
CDR3 protein: CASSLRLNTGELFF

D gene: .
V gene: TRBV21-1
J gene: TRBJ1-2
clone size: .
CDR3 DNA: TGTGCCAGCAGCAAGACGACAGGGTACGGCTACACCTTC
CDR3 protein: CASSKTTGYGYTF

D gene: .
V gene: TRBV9
J gene: TRBJ2-7
clone size: .
CDR3 DNA: TGTGCCAGCAGCGTCCACGGTGGGTACGAGCAGTACTTC
CDR3 protein: CASSVHGGYEQYF